Following are 25 T cell receptor beta chains from one sample sequenced in a study of blood T cells in healthy people across ages. For the second PCR, which ran for about 7 to 11 cycles, a sample-barcoded 5' primer and a J-beta primer mix were used. Each CDR3 protein is one row after TCRdb ran MiXCR on the 5' RACE reads. The data contain more than 600,000 distinct CDR3 sequences, just under 25% of them seen just once; the ten biggest clones take up roughly 9%. This sample also appeared in a second study, on T cells of mothers and their children.

Sample: blood. The receptors stem from a boy between 5 and 17 years old in good health.

The chain combines TRBV12-3 or TRBV12-4 with TRBJ2-7; 9 positions match TRBD2. J was trimmed by 6 bases and V by 4 bases; bases with no gene match: 7. CDR3 length: 14 residues. As DNA, the CDR3 is TGTGCCAGCAGTTCCACTAGCGGGTATAGCGAGCAGTACTTC. Translating it yields CASSSTSGYSEQYF.

This clonotype has only a few counts. V gene TRBV29-1 combines with J gene TRBJ1-2, with a possible D match to TRBD1 (5 bases). This CDR3 is 12 amino acids long. Trimming stripped 1 base from V and 8 bases from J, with 11 bases between. Germline V gene lookup returns CDR1 SQVTM and CDR2 ANQGSEA. The CDR3 loop reads CSVEVREGGYTF. The CDR3 coding sequence is TGCAGCGTTGAAGTCAGGGAGGGAGGCTACACCTTC. Variable domain in full (rest from reference TRBV29-1 and TRBJ1-2): SAVISQKPSRDICQRGTSLTIQCQVDSQVTMMFWYRQQPGQSLTLIATANQGSEATYESGFVIDKFPISRPNLTFSTLTVSNMSPEDSSIYLCSVEVREGGYTFGSGTRLTVV.

The chain joins TRBV11-2 to TRBJ2-4; 9 positions agree with TRBD1. Germline CDR1 and CDR2: SGHAT and FQNNGV. This CDR3 comprises 16 residues. V dropped 5 bases and J dropped 0; count of bases not matched to a gene: 5. CDR3 region: CASSLGQGLAKNIQYF. CDR3 nucleotide sequence: TGTGCCAGCAGCCTAGGACAGGGGCTAGCCAAAAACATTCAGTACTTC. Combining the CDR3 with reference TRBV11-2 and TRBJ2-4 gives the whole variable domain EAGVAQSPRYKIIEKRQSVAFWCNPISGHATLYWYQQILGQGPKLLIQFQNNGVVDDSQLPKDRFSAERLKGVDSTLKIQPAKLEDSAVYLCASSLGQGLAKNIQYFGAGTRLSVL.

This clonotype turned up a few times. The CDR3 ends on some other residue instead of the conserved phenylalanine or tryptophan, so this is likely a read error. J is TRBJ2-7 and V is TRBV10-3; D gene uncertain. This CDR3 is 18 amino acids long. The V end was cut by 2 bases, the J end by 5 bases, with 25 bases between. Germline V CDR1 and CDR2: ENHRY, SYGVKD. The CDR3 sequence is CAISEIGVEWAAYDEQYS. CDR3 nucleotides: TGTGCCATCAGTGAGATCGGTGTGGAGTGGGCCGCTTATGACGAGCAGTACTCC.

The genes are TRBV24-1 and TRBJ2-5; D is unresolved. The better agreement between TRBJ2-1 and the DNA end casts doubt on the J call. The CDR3 extends over 12 amino acids. Per the germline V gene, CDR1 is KGHDR and CDR2 is SFDVKD. The DNA for the CDR3 is TGTGCCACCAGTGATTTGGGGGATGAGCAGTTCTTC. This encodes CATSDLGDEQFF.

The rearrangement joins TRBV27 to TRBJ2-7; a weak D match, TRBD2 (5 bases). Germline CDR1 MNHEY, CDR2 SMNVEV (reference sequence). V lost 9 bases, J lost 3 bases, and 15 bases lay in between. This CDR3 spans 13 amino acids. As DNA, the CDR3 is TGTGCCAGTGGGAGACCCCCGCACTACGAGCAGTACTTC. This sequence encodes CASGRPPHYEQYF.

This clonotype was found many times. V gene TRBV18 combines with J gene TRBJ2-1; 7 nucleotides agree with TRBD2. The trim removed 3 bases at V and 6 bases at J, leaving 2 bases unmatched. The CDR3 loop spans 13 amino acids. CDR1 and CDR2 (germline): KGHSH, LQKENI. As DNA, the CDR3 is TGTGCCAGCTCACCGGGCGGGGGCAATGAGCAGTTCTTC. Amino acid sequence: CASSPGGGNEQFF.

Notes on this clonotype: Germline and junction disagree at one end, which may indicate a read error. The V and J genes are TRBV18 and TRBJ1-2, with 8 bases matching TRBD1. From germline, CDR1 is KGHSH and CDR2 LQKENI. The CDR3 is 13 residues long. In DNA form, the CDR3 reads TGTGCCAGCTCACCGGACAGGGACTATGGCCACACCTTC. Translation gives CASSPDRDYGHTF.

The chain employs TRBV27 and TRBJ1-4, with D unresolved. CDR1 and CDR2 (germline): MNHEY, SMNVEV (reference sequence). The CDR3 runs to 13 residues. Trimming shortened V by 6 bases and J by 5 bases, and 10 bases separated the two germline ends. CDR3 coding DNA: TGTGCCAGCAGGCCCTTTGCCAATGAAAAACTGTTTTTT. Its protein product is CASRPFANEKLFF. The full variable domain, its missing parts supplied by reference TRBV27 and TRBJ1-4, is EAQVTQNPRYLITVTGKKLTVTCSQNMNHEYMSWYRQDPGLGLRQIYYSMNVEVTDKGDVPEGYKVSRKEKRNFPLILESPSPNQTSLYFCASRPFANEKLFFGSGTQLSVL.

The table lists this clonotype with a few counts. DNA for the CDR3: TGTGCCAGCAGCCCCCGGACAAAAAACACTGAAGCTTTCTTT. Its translation is CASSPRTKNTEAFF. This chain uses TRBV7-9 with TRBJ1-1, with D maybe TRBD1 (5 bases). Trimming stripped 5 bases from V and 2 bases from J, with 12 bases between. The CDR3 loop spans 14 amino acids. Germline CDR1 is SEHNR and CDR2 is FQNEAQ (reference sequence).

This clonotype turned up a few times. The V gene is TRBV6-1, the J gene TRBJ1-3; possible D gene TRBD1, 5 bases. V gave up 8 bases and J gave up 0 bases, with 11 bases separating them. The CDR3 is 14 residues long. Germline V lookup: CDR1 MNHNS, CDR2 SASEGT. The CDR3 coding sequence is TGTGCCAGCGGGGGTGACGTCTCTGGAAACACCATATATTTT. Amino acids: CASGGDVSGNTIYF.

V and J are TRBV28 and TRBJ2-5; 7 positions match TRBD1. The closer fit of TRBJ2-7 to the DNA end suggests the J call may be wrong. This CDR3 has 15 residues. Germline V lookup: CDR1 MDHEN, CDR2 SYDVKM. In nucleotides, the CDR3 is TGTGCCAGCAGTTTTGGTCCGGACAGGTCCTACGAGCAGTACTTC. It yields the protein CASSFGPDRSYEQYF.

This clonotype was counted only a few times. The J gene is TRBJ2-2, the V gene TRBV6-6; D not certain. CDR3 size: 16 residues. Per germline, CDR1 MNHNY and CDR2 SVGAGI (reference sequence). V was clipped by 6 bases and J by 1 base, with 15 bases between them. The CDR3 is CASRPLESENTGELFF. The CDR3 DNA reads as TGTGCCAGCAGACCACTTGAGTCAGAGAACACCGGGGAGCTGTTTTTT.

The chain is built from TRBV7-6 and TRBJ2-1; TRBD2 matches 8 bases. Germline trimming cut 5 bases from V and 4 bases from J; bases unmatched to any gene: 4. The CDR3 has 14 amino acids. The germline gives CDR1 SGHVS, CDR2 FNYEAQ. The CDR3: CASSEAGVYNEQFF. In DNA, the CDR3 is TGTGCCAGCAGCGAAGCGGGGGTATACAATGAGCAGTTCTTC.

This clonotype was observed a handful of times. The chain couples TRBV25-1 to TRBJ2-5; 12 bases fit TRBD1. The end of the DNA aligns better with TRBJ2-7, so the J call may be wrong. Germline loops: CDR1 MGHDK, CDR2 SYGVNS. This CDR3 is built from 13 residues. The CDR3 protein is CASTGQGALEQYF. Here the CDR3 DNA reads TGTGCCAGCACGGGACAGGGGGCTCTCGAGCAGTACTTC.

This clonotype showed up just a few times. The rearrangement links TRBV28 to TRBJ2-7; D is uncertain. Per germline, CDR1 MDHEN and CDR2 SYDVKM. Trimming left V 4 bases short and J 0 bases short, with 10 bases between. The length of the CDR3 is 14 residues. CDR3 coding DNA: TGTGCCAGCAGTTCCAGCCGCAGCTCCTACGAGCAGTACTTC. Amino acid sequence: CASSSSRSSYEQYF.

V usage is TRBV10-3 and J usage is TRBJ2-6, with D possibly being TRBD2 (5 bases). The CDR3 extends over 15 amino acids. Trimming cost V 8 bases and J 1 base, with 12 bases left between them. Germline assignment: CDR1 ENHRY and CDR2 SYGVKD. CDR3 in DNA: TGTGCCATCCGGGATGGGGATTCTGGGGCCAACGTCCTGACTTTC. As protein: CAIRDGDSGANVLTF.

This clonotype showed up just a few times. The V call is TRBV7-8, the J call TRBJ2-3; no reliable D call. Per the germline V gene, CDR1 is SGHVS and CDR2 is FQNEAQ. This CDR3 has 13 amino acids. Trimming stripped 4 bases from V and 5 bases from J, with 10 bases between. The CDR3 DNA reads as TGTGCCAGCAGCTGGCTTGATGGAGATACGCAGTATTTT. It is translated as CASSWLDGDTQYF.

The sample holds a few counts of this clonotype. The chain carries TRBV4-2 and TRBJ1-2; no clear D gene. Trimming left V 1 base short and J 5 bases short, with 11 bases between. The germline gives CDR1 LGHNA, CDR2 YNFKEQ. The CDR3 spans 14 residues. Here the CDR3 DNA reads TGTGCCAGCAGCCAAGGGGTGGAACAGTATGGCTACACCTTC. It is translated as CASSQGVEQYGYTF.

This sequence joins TRBV27 and TRBJ2-7; D is ambiguous. The CDR3 consists of 15 residues. Germline V gene data show CDR1 as MNHEY and CDR2 as SMNVEV (reference sequence). Trimming stripped 7 bases from V and 1 base from J, with 17 bases between. CDR3 in amino acids: CASKALKFTSYEQYF. The CDR3 nucleotides read TGTGCCAGCAAGGCCCTCAAGTTTACTTCCTACGAGCAGTACTTC.

In this sample, this clonotype turned up a few times. This chain connects TRBV7-2 to TRBJ1-4, with D perhaps TRBD1 (6 bases). Germline V gene sequence: CDR1 SGHTA, CDR2 FQGNSA. V was clipped by 1 base and J by 3 bases, with 9 bases between them. The CDR3 is 15 residues long. The CDR3 spells CASSLDGTPNEKLFF. For the CDR3, the DNA is TGTGCCAGCAGCTTAGATGGGACACCTAATGAAAAACTGTTTTTT.

This clonotype was seen a handful of times. V is TRBV5-1 and J is TRBJ2-7; 8 nucleotides align to TRBD1. CDR1 and CDR2 from the germline V gene are SGHRS and YFSETQ. The CDR3 is 13 amino acids. V was clipped by 4 bases and J by 4 bases; unmatched bases: 4. CDR3 sequence: CASSLDREYEQYF. In DNA, the CDR3 is TGCGCCAGCAGCCTGGACAGGGAGTACGAGCAGTACTTC.

The chain combines TRBV11-2 with TRBJ1-4; 7 bases match TRBD1. The CDR3 loop spans 19 amino acids. Germline assignment: CDR1 SGHAT and CDR2 FQNNGV. V gave up 1 base and J gave up 6 bases; unmatched junction bases: 17. The CDR3 spells CASSLGRGQTQTSDEKLFF. In DNA form, the CDR3 reads TGTGCCAGCAGCTTAGGCCGGGGACAGACTCAAACTTCCGATGAAAAACTGTTTTTT.

This sequence joins TRBV29-1 and TRBJ1-2; 9 bases are shared with TRBD1. Looked up from germline, CDR1 is SQVTM and CDR2 is ANQGSEA. The junction had 6 bases not matched to a gene; V was cut back by 3 bases and J by 7 bases. This CDR3 contains 13 residues. The chain's CDR3 is CSVELRDRAGYTF. CDR3 DNA sequence: TGCAGCGTTGAGCTCCGGGACAGGGCTGGCTACACCTTC.

This clonotype was counted between two and nine times. The chain employs TRBV4-3 and TRBJ2-7; 7 bases match TRBD1. The junction had 12 bases not matched to a gene; V was cut back by 4 bases and J by 3 bases. Per the germline V gene, CDR1 is LGHNA and CDR2 is YSLEER. The CDR3 contains 16 residues. The CDR3 protein is CASSLGSGQGVYEQYF. For the CDR3, the DNA is TGCGCCAGCAGCCTCGGGTCAGGCCAGGGGGTCTACGAGCAGTACTTC.